This T cell receptor beta chain appears in the sequencing data of a study of blood T cell repertoires in COVID-19. Overall study: Both acute and convalescent COVID-19 samples were obtained from the United States, Italy and Spain. The analysed material was cDNA or gDNA that came from T cells, B-cell-depleted T cells, or PBMCs.

In the original workflow: The assay estimated nucleated cells by amplifying reference gene primers. Profiled with immunoSEQ multiplex PCR; TCRdb holds only in-frame clones, not every one. V and J calls and clone size are given by that table; D and trimming were obtained from the DNA. The table records 350,000 to 450,000 clones, around nine tenths of them present only once. The junction had 10 bases not matched to a gene; V was cut back by 5 bases and J by 4 bases. The CDR3 length is 15 residues. Germline CDR1 is MNHEY and CDR2 is SMNVEV (reference sequence). This TCR came from a human donor in a cohort sampled during active COVID-19. The chain combines TRBV27 with TRBJ2-7, with 8 nucleotides matching TRBD1. Input material: peripheral blood. CDR3 DNA: TGTGCCAGCAGTCAGGAAGGACAGGGCTATTACGAGCAGTACTTC. Translation gives CASSQEGQGYYEQYF.